A single sample is the source of the 23 T cell receptor beta chains below, sequenced in a study of blood T cells in healthy people across ages. For the second PCR, which ran for roughly 7 to 11 cycles, a sample-barcoded 5' primer and a J-beta primer mix were used. In TCRdb, the 5' RACE reads were re-called with MiXCR into one record per CDR3 protein. This sample has 700,000 to 800,000 distinct CDR3 sequences, with roughly 45% found just once. The sample consisted of blood. These receptors all stem from a woman aged 60-75 years in good health.

The rearrangement links TRBV5-1 to TRBJ1-1, with unresolved D. V was clipped by 5 bases and J by 1 base, with 9 bases between them. Germline V gene data show CDR1 as SGHRS and CDR2 as YFSETQ. The CDR3 runs to 13 residues. CDR3 bases: TGCGCCAGCAGACCGGGAGCGAACACTGAAGCTTTCTTT. Protein: CASRPGANTEAFF.

The chain uses TRBV12-3 or TRBV12-4 and TRBJ2-5; D uncertain. The CDR3 covers 14 residues. Trimming pared 5 bases from V and 5 bases from J, leaving 15 bases between. CDR3 in DNA: TGTGCCAGCAGTATTGGGTCTAGTGGGGAGACCCAGTACTTC. It encodes CASSIGSSGETQYF.

The chain joins TRBV12-3 or TRBV12-4 to TRBJ2-1; maybe TRBD2 (6 bases). CDR3 length: 13 amino acids. V shed 9 bases and J shed 6 bases, with 15 bases lying between them. CDR3 bases: TGTGCCAGTAGTCCCTGGGACTCCAATGAGCAGTTCTTC. Its protein is CASSPWDSNEQFF.

This clonotype appeared many times. The J gene is TRBJ1-1, the V gene TRBV7-8, with 9 bases lining up with TRBD1. J gave up 0 bases and V 5 bases, and 4 bases lay outside the gene matches. Germline V gives CDR1 SGHVS, CDR2 FQNEAQ. The CDR3 sequence is 15 residues long. The CDR3 DNA reads as TGTGCCAGCAGCCCTGGGACAGGGATGAACACTGAAGCTTTCTTT. Protein sequence: CASSPGTGMNTEAFF.

This clonotype was detected many times. The chain couples TRBV7-2 to TRBJ1-5, with D perhaps TRBD1 (6 bases). The CDR3 runs 14 residues. Trimming stripped 10 bases from V and 2 bases from J, with 15 bases between. CDR1 and CDR2 from the germline V gene are SGHTA and FQGNSA. The chain's CDR3 is CATSNRVGNQPQHF. The CDR3 DNA reads TGTGCCACTTCAAACAGGGTTGGCAATCAGCCCCAGCATTTT.

CDR3 coding DNA: TGTGCCAGCAGCGTAGATGGTAGCGGGAGGTACACCGGGGAGCTGTTTTTT. Protein: CASSVDGSGRYTGELFF. The chain recombines TRBV9 with TRBJ2-2, with TRBD2 identical over 10 bases. Germline V gene data show CDR1 as SGDLS and CDR2 as YYNGEE. This CDR3 spans 17 amino acids. V shed 0 bases, J shed 3 bases, and the junction held 5 bases outside the gene matches.

This clonotype has more than one count but fewer than ten. The V gene is TRBV20-1, the J gene TRBJ2-1, with 9 bases identical to TRBD2. J was trimmed by 6 bases and V by 0 bases; bases with no gene match: 6. The CDR3 runs 15 residues. Germline V gene data show CDR1 as DFQATT and CDR2 as SNEGSKA (reference sequence). The CDR3, as DNA: TGCAGTGCTAGAGATGGCGGGGGGGCCCTCAATGAGCAGTTCTTC. Translation: CSARDGGGALNEQFF.

This clonotype was counted between two and nine times. At one end the junction does not follow the germline gene, possibly because of a read error. The chain employs TRBV20-1 and TRBJ2-1, with D tentatively TRBD2 (7 bases). This CDR3 is 15 amino acids long. Germline V gives CDR1 DFQATT, CDR2 SNEGSKA (reference sequence). CDR3 nucleotide sequence: TGCAGTGCTCCTGCGGGGGCGAGCTCCTACAATGTGCAGTTCTTC. Translating gives CSAPAGASSYNVQFF.

The CDR3 region has the DNA TGTGCCAGCTGTCTTCCGGGAGGGGACGAGCAGTACTTC. Its translation: CASCLPGGDEQYF. V gene TRBV28 combines with J gene TRBJ2-7; 8 nucleotides align to TRBD2. The CDR3 is 13 residues long. Germline CDR1 is MDHEN and CDR2 is SYDVKM. With 8 bases clipped from V and 5 bases from J, the junction kept 8 bases outside the gene matches.

The chain uses TRBV4-2 and TRBJ2-2; 8 bases map to TRBD2. With V trimmed by 0 bases and J by 6 bases, 6 bases remained unmatched. This CDR3 contains 16 residues. CDR1 is LGHNA and CDR2 is YNFKEQ in the germline V gene. The CDR3 DNA reads TGTGCCAGCAGCCAAGACCCCAGCGGGAGTGCCGGGGAGCTGTTTTTT. Its protein is CASSQDPSGSAGELFF.

The rearrangement joins TRBV19 to TRBJ2-1, with TRBD1 matching over 9 bases. V dropped 7 bases and J dropped 8; count of bases not matched to a gene: 12. This CDR3 is built from 15 residues. Germline V CDR1 and CDR2: LNHDA, SQIVND (reference sequence). CDR3 loop: CASIDRDRVFDEQFF. CDR3 sequence (DNA): TGTGCCAGTATCGACCGGGACAGGGTCTTTGATGAGCAGTTCTTC.

The chain couples TRBV3-1 to TRBJ2-1; TRBD2 agrees at 7 bases. The germline gives CDR1 LGHDT, CDR2 YNNKEL (reference sequence). Germline trimming cut 3 bases from V and 7 bases from J; bases unmatched to any gene: 3. The CDR3 runs to 13 residues. DNA for the CDR3: TGTGCCAGCAGCCAGGGGGGGGAGAATGAGCAGTTCTTC. Translated, it gives CASSQGGENEQFF.

The chain joins TRBV12-5 to TRBJ2-3; D gene uncertain. The CDR3 totals 13 residues. Germline values: CDR1 LGHNT, CDR2 FRNRAP. V was shortened by 5 bases and J by 2 bases, with 8 bases between the two germline ends. The CDR3 region is CASGARDTDTQYF. Written as DNA, the CDR3 is TGTGCTAGTGGTGCCCGAGACACAGATACGCAGTATTTT.

The chain carries TRBV30 and TRBJ1-6, with 7 bases fitting TRBD1. CDR1 and CDR2 (germline): GTSNPN, SVGIG (reference sequence). V was clipped by 0 bases and J by 6 bases; unmatched bases: 5. The CDR3 spans 15 residues. CDR3 loop: CAWSVPTGSNSPLHF. For the CDR3, the DNA is TGTGCCTGGAGTGTACCGACAGGGTCTAATTCACCCCTCCACTTT.

The CDR3 protein is CASSLPGDKTYEQYF. As DNA, the CDR3 is TGTGCCAGCAGCCTTCCCGGGGACAAGACCTACGAGCAGTACTTC. The gene calls are TRBV28 and TRBJ2-7; possible D gene TRBD1, 6 bases. Germline V gene sequence: CDR1 MDHEN, CDR2 SYDVKM. The length of the CDR3 is 15 residues. V was clipped by 6 bases and J by 2 bases, with 17 bases between them.

This clonotype showed up just a few times. The chain has TRBV9 and TRBJ2-1; 11 bases are a match to TRBD2. The CDR3 length is 16 residues. Unmatched junction bases numbered 4, after V lost 0 bases and J lost 5 bases. CDR1 and CDR2 (germline): SGDLS, YYNGEE. This chain's CDR3 is CASSVVLAGGNNEQFF. Here the CDR3 DNA reads TGTGCCAGCAGCGTAGTCCTAGCGGGAGGAAACAATGAGCAGTTCTTC. Full variable domain (remainder filled in from reference TRBV9 and TRBJ2-1): DSGVTQTPKHLITATGQRVTLRCSPRSGDLSVYWYQQSLDQGLQFLIQYYNGEERAKGNILERFSAQQFPDLHSELNLSSLELGDSALYFCASSVVLAGGNNEQFFGPGTRLTVL.

The rearrangement uses TRBV20-1 and TRBJ2-4; 12 bases map to TRBD2. Matching the DNA end better, TRBJ2-7 makes the J call doubtful. There are 15 residues in the CDR3. Germline assignment: CDR1 DFQATT and CDR2 SNEGSKA (reference sequence). CDR3 loop: CSAKGLAGLSYEQYF. The CDR3 DNA is TGCAGTGCTAAGGGACTAGCGGGTCTCTCCTACGAGCAGTACTTC.

The V call is TRBV20-1, the J call TRBJ2-5, with 8 nucleotides matching TRBD2. The CDR3 runs 12 residues. Germline CDR1 reads DFQATT; CDR2 reads SNEGSKA (reference sequence). CDR3 sequence reads: CISGTSQETQYF. In nucleotides, the CDR3 is TGCATTTCCGGGACTAGCCAAGAGACCCAGTACTTC.

This clonotype showed up just a few times. V and J are TRBV7-2 and TRBJ1-5; weak D call: TRBD1 (5 bases). CDR3 size: 13 residues. Germline CDR1 reads SGHTA; CDR2 reads FQGNSA. Trimming stripped 4 bases from V and 7 bases from J, with 11 bases between. The CDR3 nucleotides are TGTGCCAGCAGCTCACAGACAGACCAGCCCCAGCATTTT. Protein sequence: CASSSQTDQPQHF.

The V call is TRBV7-9, the J call TRBJ2-3, with TRBD1 matching over 10 bases. Losses at the gene ends were 4 bases for V and 5 bases for J; bases not matched to a gene: 6. The germline gives CDR1 SEHNR, CDR2 FQNEAQ (reference sequence). CDR3 length equals 15 residues. This CDR3 reads CASSSGTGVGDTQYF. CDR3 in DNA: TGTGCCAGCAGCTCCGGGACAGGGGTTGGAGATACGCAGTATTTT.

The gene calls are TRBV11-2 and TRBJ2-7; D may be TRBD2 (6 bases). Trimming cost V 2 bases and J 3 bases, with 14 bases left between them. The CDR3 is 15 amino acids. In germline, CDR1 is SGHAT, CDR2 FQNNGV. CDR3 sequence: CASSLRDGGDYEQYF. The CDR3 DNA is TGTGCCAGCAGCTTACGGGACGGAGGGGACTACGAGCAGTACTTC.

J is TRBJ2-3 and V is TRBV5-1; no reliable D call. This CDR3 is 15 amino acids long. With 4 bases removed from V and 4 bases from J, the gap between germline ends came to 16 bases. Germline CDR1 and CDR2: SGHRS and YFSETQ. The CDR3 DNA sequence: TGCGCCAGCAGCCAAAGGACGGGTTCCGCAGATACGCAGTATTTT. It yields the protein CASSQRTGSADTQYF.

A note on this clonotype: Its ends do not fully match the called genes, so a read error is possible. This rearrangement joins TRBV7-2 to TRBJ1-5; TRBD1 might be the D (6 bases). This CDR3 spans 15 amino acids. Per the germline V gene, CDR1 is SGHTA and CDR2 is FQGNSA. The CDR3 DNA sequence: TGTGCCAACAGCTTAGTTGGGGGCGTCAATCAGCCCCAGCATTTT. It is translated as CANSLVGGVNQPQHF.